Following are 14 T cell receptor beta chains from one sample sequenced in a study of OX40 agonist ivuxolimab in advanced cancers. Using immunoSEQ multiplex PCR, the repertoire was profiled, and TCRdb retains in-frame clones only, with some absent. This sample has some 7,000 clones, with about four fifths found just once. Sequenced material: CD4+ or CD8+ T cells sorted from blood, taken in a trial of the OX40 agonist ivuxolimab. Receptors were obtained from an adult with an advanced solid tumor such as melanoma, head and neck, liver or kidney cancer.

V gene TRBV14 combines with J gene TRBJ1-1; no reliable D call. Deletions cut 4 bases from V and 2 bases from J, with 14 bases between. The CDR3 runs 15 residues. Germline assignment: CDR1 SGHDN and CDR2 FVKESK. The CDR3 protein is CASSRLDRINTEAFF. CDR3 nucleotide sequence: TGTGCCAGCAGCCGACTAGACCGGATAAACACTGAAGCTTTCTTT.

The chain recombines TRBV6-1 with TRBJ1-3, with 7 bases aligning to TRBD1. Germline V gene sequence: CDR1 MNHNS, CDR2 SASEGT. The J segment lost 0 bases and the V segment lost 2 bases, leaving 4 bases of the junction unmatched. The CDR3 runs 16 residues. The DNA for the CDR3 is TGTGCCAGCAGTGAAATTGGGGACAGCTCTGGAAACACCATATATTTT. Its translation: CASSEIGDSSGNTIYF.

The CDR3 coding sequence is TGTGCCAGCAGTTTAGGGCTAGCGGGGTGGGGTGAGCAGTTCTTC. Amino acids: CASSLGLAGWGEQFF. J is TRBJ2-1 and V is TRBV27; TRBD2 aligns across 9 bases. J was trimmed by 9 bases and V by 2 bases; bases with no gene match: 8. CDR3 length: 15 amino acids. The germline V gene encodes CDR1 MNHEY and CDR2 SMNVEV (reference sequence).

A few counts support this clone. This chain joins TRBV21-1 and TRBJ2-7; the tabulated D call, TRBD2, remains unverified against the DNA. TRBV21-1 is termed a pseudogene. The CDR3 runs to 14 residues. This CDR3 is CASSNLWRFYEQYF. CDR3 bases: TGTGCCAGCAGCAATCTATGGCGGTTCTACGAGCAGTACTTC.

Judged by abundance, this clone is medium-sized. J is TRBJ2-2 and V is TRBV19; possibly TRBD1 for D (6 bases). Germline CDR1 LNHDA, CDR2 SQIVND (reference sequence). The CDR3 loop spans 13 amino acids. Trimming pared 3 bases from V and 7 bases from J, leaving 9 bases between. The DNA for the CDR3 is TGTGCCAGTAGTATGAGGGGGATCGGGGAGCTGTTTTTT. Amino acid sequence: CASSMRGIGELFF. The whole variable domain, remainder taken from reference TRBV19 and TRBJ2-2, is DGGITQSPKYLFRKEGQNVTLSCEQNLNHDAMYWYRQDPGQGLRLIYYSQIVNDFQKGDIAEGYSVSREKKESFPLTVTSAQKNPTAFYLCASSMRGIGELFFGEGSRLTVL.

The chain uses TRBV23-1 and TRBJ1-4; no firm D call. TRBV23-1 is known as an ORF, though its function is uncertain. Trimming removed 2 bases from V and 0 bases from J, with 16 bases in between. This CDR3 is 18 amino acids long. The CDR3 sequence is CASSQPLGVLATNEKLFF. CDR3 coding DNA: TGCGCCAGCAGTCAACCTCTTGGGGTCCTTGCAACTAATGAAAAACTGTTTTTT.

This clone was counted once. The V call is TRBV10-3, the J call TRBJ2-7, with 8 positions matching TRBD2. V trimming: 2 bases; J trimming: 1 base; junction bases outside the gene matches: 7. The CDR3 covers 16 residues. Germline V gene sequence: CDR1 ENHRY, CDR2 SYGVKD. The CDR3 DNA is TGTGCCATCAGTGAGCCCACTAGCGGACTATCCTACGAGCAGTACTTC. Protein sequence: CAISEPTSGLSYEQYF.

This clone appeared a few times. The J gene is TRBJ1-1, the V gene TRBV28, with D uncertain. Germline V gives CDR1 MDHEN, CDR2 SYDVKM. The CDR3 is 14 amino acids. With 5 bases removed from V and 1 base from J, the gap between germline ends came to 11 bases. The CDR3: CASSLTRSNTEAFF. The CDR3 DNA reads TGTGCCAGCAGTCTCACACGATCGAACACTGAAGCTTTCTTT.

The V gene is TRBV9, the J gene TRBJ2-5; D gene ambiguous. This CDR3 region has 16 residues. Per germline, CDR1 SGDLS and CDR2 YYNGEE. The ends were cut back, 0 bases at V and 4 bases at J, with 16 bases in the middle. For the CDR3, the DNA is TGTGCCAGCAGCGTAGCAGATGGGGTTACAAGAGAGACCCAGTACTTC. Protein sequence: CASSVADGVTRETQYF.

The chain recombines TRBV7-8 with TRBJ1-4, with D possibly matching TRBD1 (5 bases). The CDR3 runs 14 residues. The V and J ends lost 5 bases and 8 bases respectively, with 15 bases between them. Germline loops: CDR1 SGHVS, CDR2 FQNEAQ. CDR3 bases: TGTGCCAGCAGCCGCCGTGGGGGGGTCGAAAAACTGTTTTTT. This encodes CASSRRGGVEKLFF.

V gene TRBV6-1 combines with J gene TRBJ2-7; D is uncertain. Looked up from germline, CDR1 is MNHNS and CDR2 is SASEGT. The V and J ends lost 1 base and 3 bases respectively, with 22 bases between them. The CDR3 consists of 18 residues. CDR3 sequence: CASSEGLYSRARNYEQYF. The CDR3 coding sequence is TGTGCCAGCAGTGAAGGGTTGTATAGTAGGGCCCGAAACTACGAGCAGTACTTC.

This clone is large. The chain recombines TRBV6-6 with TRBJ1-2; TRBD1 matches 7 bases. Germline trimming cut 7 bases from V and 4 bases from J; bases unmatched to any gene: 12. CDR3 length: 15 amino acids. Germline CDR1 MNHNY, CDR2 SVGAGI (reference sequence). DNA for the CDR3: TGTGCCAGCACCAATAGGGACAGAATAGTCTATGGCTACACCTTC. Translation: CASTNRDRIVYGYTF.

V is TRBV27 and J is TRBJ2-2; 8 bases align to TRBD2. J gave up 4 bases and V 7 bases, and 8 bases lay outside the gene matches. The CDR3 is made up of 15 amino acids. Per the germline V gene, CDR1 is MNHEY and CDR2 is SMNVEV (reference sequence). CDR3 in amino acids: CASTLGLAATGELFF. CDR3 nucleotide sequence: TGTGCCAGCACCCTTGGACTAGCAGCCACCGGGGAGCTGTTTTTT.

The sample holds a few counts of this clone. This sequence joins TRBV5-1 and TRBJ2-7; the match to TRBD2 covers 13 bases. After removal of 5 bases from V and 3 bases from J, the junction contained 11 bases not matched to a gene. Germline V gene data show CDR1 as SGHRS and CDR2 as YFSETQ. This CDR3 has 17 amino acids. The CDR3 reads CASSPGTSGIVDYEQYF. CDR3 coding DNA: TGCGCCAGCAGTCCCGGGACTAGCGGGATCGTGGACTACGAGCAGTACTTC.